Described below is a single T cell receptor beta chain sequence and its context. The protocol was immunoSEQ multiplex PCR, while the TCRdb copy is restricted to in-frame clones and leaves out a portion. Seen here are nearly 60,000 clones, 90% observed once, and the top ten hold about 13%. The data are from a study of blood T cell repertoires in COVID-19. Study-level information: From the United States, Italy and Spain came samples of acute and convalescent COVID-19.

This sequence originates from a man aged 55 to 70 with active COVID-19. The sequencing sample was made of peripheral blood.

The CDR3 sequence is CATRGATSYEQYF. The CDR3 DNA is TGTGCCACCCGGGGGGCGACTTCCTACGAGCAGTACTTC. The chain employs TRBV24-1 and TRBJ2-7; D is possibly TRBD2 (7 bases). The length of the CDR3 is 13 residues. Germline values: CDR1 KGHDR, CDR2 SFDVKD. V lost 9 bases and J 1 base, leaving 12 bases between the germline ends.